This passage covers 4 T cell receptor beta chains from one sample sequenced in a study of response to subunit inactivated influenza vaccine. Via MiXCR, TCRdb re-called the RT-PCR reads, giving one row per CDR3 protein. The repertoire includes 300,000 to 350,000 distinct CDR3 sequences, around a fifth of them detected once, and about a tenth sits in the top ten. Sequenced material: PBMCs from blood, taken about 20 months after vaccination. The receptors were sampled from a man between 50 and 75 years old who received an inactivated influenza vaccine.

The genes are TRBV7-9 and TRBJ2-7; unclear D gene. The V end lost 6 bases, the J end lost 5 bases, and 20 bases lay between the germline ends. The CDR3 has 15 residues. The V gene's germline CDR1 is SEHNR and CDR2 FQNEAQ (reference sequence). Here the CDR3 reads CASRSPDGPRDEQYF. CDR3 nucleotides: TGTGCCAGCAGGAGCCCGGACGGGCCTCGGGACGAGCAGTACTTC.

For this clonotype: The junction shows a germline mismatch at one end, possibly a read error. This CDR3 reads CASSSGRMDQTQHF. The CDR3 DNA reads TGTGCCAGCAGCTCGGGACGGATGGATCAGACCCAGCATTTT. This chain uses TRBV6-2 or TRBV6-3 with TRBJ1-5, with D maybe TRBD1 (5 bases). Germline CDR1 MNHEY, CDR2 SVGEGT. The CDR3 loop spans 14 amino acids.

The gene calls are TRBV7-8 and TRBJ2-4; possibly TRBD2 for D (5 bases). The CDR3 runs 14 residues. The V and J ends lost 1 base and 5 bases respectively, with 9 bases between them. Germline V gene data show CDR1 as SGHVS and CDR2 as FQNEAQ. The CDR3 loop reads CASSLVARENIQYF. CDR3 nucleotides: TGTGCCAGCAGCTTAGTAGCGAGGGAAAACATTCAGTACTTC.

The rearrangement uses TRBV6-6 and TRBJ1-1; a possible D gene is TRBD1 (5 bases). The CDR3 extends over 14 amino acids. Trimming took off 2 bases at V and 2 bases at J, with 9 bases between the two ends. Germline-derived CDR1 and CDR2 are MNHNY and SVGAGI (reference sequence). The CDR3 DNA sequence: TGTGCCAGCAGTTACGAGACAGCAAACACTGAAGCTTTCTTT. Its protein is CASSYETANTEAFF.